The source of this T cell receptor beta chain is a study of cytomegalovirus exposure and HLA in healthy donors. Study-wide findings and caveats: The classifier reportedly diagnosed cytomegalovirus status with high sensitivity and specificity. TCR beta chains numbering more than 150 were designated cytomegalovirus-associated.

About this clone: What it recognizes is unknown.

Only in-frame clones appear in the TCRdb table, and some are missing; sequencing was by immunoSEQ multiplex PCR. The table lists about 260,000 clones, roughly 88% of them singletons. With V trimmed by 5 bases and J by 1 base, 4 bases remained unmatched. CDR3 length: 17 amino acids. Germline V gene lookup returns CDR1 PRHDT and CDR2 FYEKMQ (reference sequence). The sequence came from a woman aged 25-40 years in good health and CMV-seronegative. The genes are TRBV13 and TRBJ2-6, with 11 bases that match TRBD1. Sequencing was performed on PBMCs. CDR3 DNA: TGTGCCAGCAGCCATGGACAGGGGGCATCTGGGGCCAACGTCCTGACTTTC. Its translation: CASSHGQGASGANVLTF.